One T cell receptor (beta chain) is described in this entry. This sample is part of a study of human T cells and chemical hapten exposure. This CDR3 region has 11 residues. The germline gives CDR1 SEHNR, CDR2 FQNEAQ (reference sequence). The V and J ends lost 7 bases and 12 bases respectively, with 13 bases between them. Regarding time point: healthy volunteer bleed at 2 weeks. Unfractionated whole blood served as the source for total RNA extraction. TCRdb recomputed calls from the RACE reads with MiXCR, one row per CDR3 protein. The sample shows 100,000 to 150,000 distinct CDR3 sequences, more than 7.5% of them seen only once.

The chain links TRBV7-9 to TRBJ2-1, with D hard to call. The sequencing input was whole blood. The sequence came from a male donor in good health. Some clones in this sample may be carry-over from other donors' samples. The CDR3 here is CASNLVEVQFF. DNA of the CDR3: TGTGCCAGCAACCTTGTTGAGGTGCAGTTCTTC.